The clone carrying this TCR beta chain is called medium-sized based on its frequency. Its matching antigen is unknown. The sample originates from a study of synovial regulatory T cells in juvenile arthritis. At the level of the study: Over 5 patients were on methotrexate and a few were untreated.

HLA-DR+ Treg cells made up the iaTreg subset. Some clones are missing from TCRdb's copy, which holds only in-frame ones; the method was immunoSEQ multiplex PCR. Listed are over 1,000 clones; 4.4% falls within the top ten. CDR1 is SQVTM, CDR2 ANQGSEA, per germline. The CDR3 sequence is 16 residues long. No DNA was logged. Regarding the study as a whole: TCR diversity was lower in inflammation-associated blood Treg cells than in other blood Treg cells. iaTreg TCR repertoires were largely private across patients and partially overlapped synovial Teff and blood CPL. Synovial Treg CDR3 sequences overlapped more with iaTregs than other circulating Tregs.

The TCR originated in a donor aged 2-30 years with juvenile idiopathic arthritis. Material for sequencing was Treg cells from blood. The subset was: HLA-DR+ inflammation-associated blood Treg cells. This rearrangement joins TRBV29-1 to TRBJ2-2; no DNA is available, so the TRBD1 call from TCRdb remains unchecked. The CDR3 region is CSVEKEQGGNTGELFF.